The T cell receptor (beta chain) described here comes from a study of T cell changes during pregnancy in multiple sclerosis. Sequencing was performed with immunoSEQ multiplex PCR; in TCRdb, only in-frame clones are kept and a portion is missing. The sample lists under 55,000 clones, approximately 94% seen once, with around 0.3% in the top ten. The sample here was CD4+ T cells from peripheral blood mononuclear cells, taken in the third trimester of pregnancy. The clonotype originates from a female donor with multiple sclerosis, enrolled in a pregnancy study.

This CDR3 reads CASSIRSRGLNYGYTF. The CDR3 nucleotides read TGCGCCAGCAGCATCCGTTCCCGGGGGTTGAACTATGGCTACACCTTC. This chain uses TRBV5-1 with TRBJ1-2; a possible D gene is TRBD1 (5 bases). V shed 4 bases and J shed 2 bases, with 18 bases lying between them. Germline assignment: CDR1 SGHRS and CDR2 YFSETQ. The CDR3 is made up of 16 amino acids.